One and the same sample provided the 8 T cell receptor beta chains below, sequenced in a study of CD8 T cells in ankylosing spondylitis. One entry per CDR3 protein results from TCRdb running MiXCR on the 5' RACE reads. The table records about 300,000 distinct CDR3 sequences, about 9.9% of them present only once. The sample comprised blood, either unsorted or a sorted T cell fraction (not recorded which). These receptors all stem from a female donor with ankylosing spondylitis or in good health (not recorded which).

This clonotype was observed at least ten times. CDR3 DNA: TGTGCCAGCAGCCTCAGGGGGCTGAACGAGCAGTACTTC. Its translation is CASSLRGLNEQYF. This sequence joins TRBV12-3 or TRBV12-4 and TRBJ2-7, with 8 bases identical to TRBD1. The ends lost 6 bases at V and 5 bases at J; junction bases unmatched: 6. The CDR3 loop spans 13 amino acids.

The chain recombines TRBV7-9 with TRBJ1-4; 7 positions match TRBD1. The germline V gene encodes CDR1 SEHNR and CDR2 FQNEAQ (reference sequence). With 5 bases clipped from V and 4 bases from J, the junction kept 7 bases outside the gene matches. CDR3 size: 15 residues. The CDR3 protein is CASSPSGGGNEKLFF. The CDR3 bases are TGTGCCAGCAGCCCTTCAGGGGGGGGTAATGAAAAACTGTTTTTT.

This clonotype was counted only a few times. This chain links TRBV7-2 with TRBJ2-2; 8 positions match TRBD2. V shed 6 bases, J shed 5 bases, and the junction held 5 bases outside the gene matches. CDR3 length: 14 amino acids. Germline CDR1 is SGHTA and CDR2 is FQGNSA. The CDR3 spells CASRRSGGTGELFF. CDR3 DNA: TGTGCCAGCAGGCGCAGCGGGGGTACCGGGGAGCTGTTTTTT.

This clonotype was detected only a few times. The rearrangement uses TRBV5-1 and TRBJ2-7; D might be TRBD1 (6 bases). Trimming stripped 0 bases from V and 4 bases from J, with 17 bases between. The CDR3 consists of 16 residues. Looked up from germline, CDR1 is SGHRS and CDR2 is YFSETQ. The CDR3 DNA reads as TGCGCCAGCAGCTTGGCCGGAACAACAGGGATGTACGAGCAGTACTTC. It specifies CASSLAGTTGMYEQYF.

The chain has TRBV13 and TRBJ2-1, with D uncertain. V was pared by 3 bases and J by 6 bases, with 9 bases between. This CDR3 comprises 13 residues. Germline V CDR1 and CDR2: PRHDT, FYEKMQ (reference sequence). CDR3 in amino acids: CASSFWSTNEQFF. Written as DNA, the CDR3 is TGTGCCAGCAGCTTTTGGTCTACCAATGAGCAGTTCTTC.

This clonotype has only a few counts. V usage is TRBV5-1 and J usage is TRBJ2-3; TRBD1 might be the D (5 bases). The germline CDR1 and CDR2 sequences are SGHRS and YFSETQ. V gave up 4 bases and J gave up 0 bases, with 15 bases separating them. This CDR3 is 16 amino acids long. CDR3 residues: CASSAGASPSTDTQYF. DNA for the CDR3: TGCGCCAGCAGCGCTGGGGCATCCCCTAGCACAGATACGCAGTATTTT.

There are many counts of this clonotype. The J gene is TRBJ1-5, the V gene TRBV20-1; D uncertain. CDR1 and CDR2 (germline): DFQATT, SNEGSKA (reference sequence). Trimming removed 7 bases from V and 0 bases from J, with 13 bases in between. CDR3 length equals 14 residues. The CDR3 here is CSVLRHSSNQPQHF. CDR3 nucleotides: TGCAGTGTATTAAGACATAGTAGCAATCAGCCCCAGCATTTT.

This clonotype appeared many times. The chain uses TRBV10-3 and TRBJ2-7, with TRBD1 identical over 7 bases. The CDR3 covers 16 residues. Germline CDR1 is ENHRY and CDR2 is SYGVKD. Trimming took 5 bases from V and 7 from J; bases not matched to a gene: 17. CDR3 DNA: TGTGCCATCAGTAGAGGACAGGCTGTAATGATGGGAGAGCAGTACTTC. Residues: CAISRGQAVMMGEQYF.